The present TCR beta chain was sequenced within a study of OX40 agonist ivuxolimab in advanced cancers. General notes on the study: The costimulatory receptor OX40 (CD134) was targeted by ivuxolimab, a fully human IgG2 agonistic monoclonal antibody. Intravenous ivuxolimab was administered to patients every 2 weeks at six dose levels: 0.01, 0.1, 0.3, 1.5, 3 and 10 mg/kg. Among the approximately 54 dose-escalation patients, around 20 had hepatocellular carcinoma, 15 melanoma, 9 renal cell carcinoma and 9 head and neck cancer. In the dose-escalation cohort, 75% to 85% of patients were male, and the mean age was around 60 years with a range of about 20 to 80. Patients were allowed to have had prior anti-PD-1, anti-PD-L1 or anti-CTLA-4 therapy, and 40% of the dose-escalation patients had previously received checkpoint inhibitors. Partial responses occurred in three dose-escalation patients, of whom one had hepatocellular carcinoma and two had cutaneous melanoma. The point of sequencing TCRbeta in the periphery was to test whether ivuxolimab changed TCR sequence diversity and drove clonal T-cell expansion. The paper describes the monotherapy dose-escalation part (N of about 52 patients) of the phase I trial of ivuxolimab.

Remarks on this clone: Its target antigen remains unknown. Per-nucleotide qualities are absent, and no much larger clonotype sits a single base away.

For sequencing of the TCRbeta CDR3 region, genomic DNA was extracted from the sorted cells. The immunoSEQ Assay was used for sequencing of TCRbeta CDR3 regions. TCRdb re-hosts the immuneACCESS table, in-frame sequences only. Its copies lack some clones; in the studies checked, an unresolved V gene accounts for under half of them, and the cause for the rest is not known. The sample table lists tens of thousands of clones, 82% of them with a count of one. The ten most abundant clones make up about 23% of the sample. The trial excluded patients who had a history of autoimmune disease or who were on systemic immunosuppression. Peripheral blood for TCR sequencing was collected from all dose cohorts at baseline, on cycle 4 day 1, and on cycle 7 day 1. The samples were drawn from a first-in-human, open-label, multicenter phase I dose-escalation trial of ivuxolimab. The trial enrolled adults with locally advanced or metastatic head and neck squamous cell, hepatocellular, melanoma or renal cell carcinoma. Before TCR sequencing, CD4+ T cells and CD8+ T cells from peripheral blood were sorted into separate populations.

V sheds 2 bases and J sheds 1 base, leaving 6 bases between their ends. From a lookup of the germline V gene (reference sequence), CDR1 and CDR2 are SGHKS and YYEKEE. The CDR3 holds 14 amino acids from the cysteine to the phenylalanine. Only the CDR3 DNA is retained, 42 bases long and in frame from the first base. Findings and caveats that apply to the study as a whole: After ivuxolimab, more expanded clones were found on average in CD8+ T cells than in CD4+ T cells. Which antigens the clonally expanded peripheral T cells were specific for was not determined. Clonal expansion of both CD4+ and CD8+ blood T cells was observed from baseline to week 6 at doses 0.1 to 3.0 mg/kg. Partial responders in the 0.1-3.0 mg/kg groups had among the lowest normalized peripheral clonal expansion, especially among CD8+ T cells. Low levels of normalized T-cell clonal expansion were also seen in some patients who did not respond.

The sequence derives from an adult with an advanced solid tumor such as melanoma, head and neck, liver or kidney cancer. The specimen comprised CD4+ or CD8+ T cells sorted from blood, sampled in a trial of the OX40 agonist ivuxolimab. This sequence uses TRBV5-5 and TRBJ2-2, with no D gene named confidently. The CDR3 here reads CASSFGRNTGELFF. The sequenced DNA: TGTGCCAGCAGCTTTGGACGGAACACCGGGGAGCTGTTTTTT.